A selection of T cell receptor beta chains follows, all from one sample in a study of T cells in Graves' hyperthyroidism and ophthalmopathy. TCRdb re-called the multiplex PCR reads through MiXCR, storing one row per CDR3 protein. The sample has hundreds of thousands of distinct CDR3 sequences, around 15% seen once. The sequencing sample was made of blood. The receptors originated from a man aged 18-30 years with Graves' ophthalmopathy. Both conserved end residues are part of each CDR3. The D gene is left open where the match is weak. Size is stated for part of the rows, as once, few or many counts, or as a class when the clone is expanded.

j_call	v_call	d_call	clone_size	cdr3_length	cdr3_nt	cdr3_aa
TRBJ2-5	TRBV5-1	-	few	13	TGCGCCAGCAGCTTGTGGGTGGCAGAGACCCAGTACTTC	CASSLWVAETQYF
TRBJ2-1	TRBV11-2	-	many	13	TGTGCCAGCACCCCTGGAGGGAGCAATGAGCAGTTCTTC	CASTPGGSNEQFF
TRBJ2-7	TRBV13	TRBD1	many	15	TGTGCCAGCACCGAGACAGGGTCGGCTCTTGTCGAGCAGTACTTC	CASTETGSALVEQYF
TRBJ2-7	TRBV4-1	TRBD2	-	12	TGCGCCAGAGGGACTAGCCTCTTCGGGCGGTACTTC	CARGTSLFGRYF
TRBJ2-7	TRBV7-3	TRBD2	few	15	TGTGCCAGCAGCTTAGGACTAGCGGACCCCTACGAGCAGTACTTC	CASSLGLADPYEQYF
TRBJ1-2	TRBV6-1	-	many	13	TGTGCCAGCAGTCCGGGACTGGTCGATGGCTACACCTTC	CASSPGLVDGYTF
TRBJ1-4	TRBV7-6	-	many	15	TGTGCCAGCAGCTTGTGGGGAGGGGCTAATGAAAAACTGTTTTTT	CASSLWGGANEKLFF
TRBJ1-1	TRBV7-9	-	many	16	TGTGCCAGCAGCTTAGAGGGAGGGGTCAGGTCGACTGAAGCTTTCTTT	CASSLEGGVRSTEAFF
TRBJ2-1	TRBV11-2	-	many	14	TGTGCCAGCAGCTCATATCCCCCCCCCGATGAGCAGTTCTTC	CASSSYPPPDEQFF
TRBJ2-1	TRBV5-1	TRBD2	many	16	TGCGCCAGCACCCCTGACAGCGGGGGGCACTACAATGAGCAGTTCTTC	CASTPDSGGHYNEQFF
TRBJ1-4	TRBV6-6	-	-	15	TGTGCCAGCAGTTACTATCCGGGGTCCAATGAAAAACTGTTTTTT	CASSYYPGSNEKLFF
TRBJ2-1	TRBV20-1	-	many	19	TGCAGTGCTAGACTGTGGGGACGCCCAAGACCCACCCCCTACAATGAGCAGTTCTTC	CSARLWGRPRPTPYNEQFF
TRBJ2-4	TRBV5-5	-	many	18	TGTGCCAGCAGCTTGGGGCTCGGGAGACTATTGGAGGAAGACATTCAGTACTTC	CASSLGLGRLLEEDIQYF
TRBJ1-4	TRBV7-2	-	-	15	TGTGCCAGCAGCTCACGGACCGGGGGTTATGAAAAACTGTTTTTT	CASSSRTGGYEKLFF
TRBJ2-7	TRBV5-1	TRBD1	many	16	TGCGCCAGCAGCCCCGGCAGGACAGGGTTGACCTACGAGCAGTACTTC	CASSPGRTGLTYEQYF
TRBJ2-2	TRBV20-1	TRBD1	many	14	TGCAGTGCTGGACAGGCCGAGAACACCGGGGAGCTGTTTTTT	CSAGQAENTGELFF